Included here is one TCR beta chain sequence, with context. Its target is unknown. The sample originates from a study of a mutant IDH1 vaccine in newly diagnosed glioma. The study's findings and limits: Apparently, pseudoprogression bore no relation to changes among the top peripheral T cell clonotypes.

The method was immunoSEQ multiplex PCR; TCRdb's version includes in-frame clones alone and lacks a portion of them. The table lists about 44,000 clones, about four fifths of them singletons, with around 4.5% in the top ten. This sample's time point: week 35, safety follow-up. The content of each vaccine dose was 300 ug of mutant IDH1 20-mer peptide, and topical imiquimod accompanied it. This specimen was PBMCs, taken from a glioma patient whose treatment included an IDH1 peptide vaccine. This sequence was found in a woman between 40 and 50 years old with glioma. Some clones in this sample may be carry-over from other donors' samples.

The CDR3 sequence is CAVWTGEENYGYTF. CDR3 sequence (DNA): TGTGCGGTCTGGACAGGGGAAGAGAACTATGGCTACACCTTC. The chain recombines TRBV10-3 with TRBJ1-2; TRBD1 aligns across 9 bases. Germline CDR1 and CDR2: ENHRY and SYGVKD. This CDR3 is 14 amino acids long.